The rows below give T cell receptor beta chains drawn from one sample of a study of T cells after yellow fever vaccination. From the 5' RACE reads, TCRdb called clonotypes with MiXCR, one entry per CDR3 protein. The table lists approximately 550,000 distinct CDR3 sequences, approximately 21% of them singletons. Sequencing used PBMCs, obtained 15 days after the yellow fever booster vaccination. The receptors derive from a man aged 25 to 45 who received the YFV17D yellow fever vaccine. Each CDR3 is given without its conserved first and last residue.

V	CDR3
TRBV7-9	ASSLVQAGNTIY
TRBV6-4	ASKRVLGKGSQETQY
TRBV5-1	ASSLDTGGTGELF
TRBV7-2	ASSFSRTGRGEQY
TRBV29-1	SVSVAGSGTDTQY
TRBV20-1	SASWEMSYNEQF
TRBV20-1	SAPSSGRTDTQY
TRBV29-1	SCTSRYQETQY
TRBV6-1	ASSRGLYNEQF
TRBV30	AWSVGIFLGTEESYEQY
TRBV12-3/TRBV12-4	ASSPDGRVRDTQY
TRBV20-1	SAIYPDGSNTQY
TRBV27	ASSLRTGDYEQY
TRBV7-2	ASSLSVQENYGYT
TRBV6-5	ASSYSIDQPQH
TRBV10-3	AISESAPANFQPQH
TRBV9	ASSDGTSGPYEQY
TRBV7-2	ASSCRDSYEQY
TRBV6-5	ASSYGTDSYEQY
TRBV5-1	ASSLQGNGYT
TRBV28	ASSSVLAGDQETQY
TRBV10-2	ASSGTAWTGELF
TRBV14	ASSPLYGNPGLAGNEQF
TRBV5-1	ASSFASGRPEQETQY
TRBV4-3	ASSRETQASKNIQY
TRBV2	ASRETSYEQY
TRBV29-1	SVSSVAGRLEQF
TRBV7-2	ASSLEASGRLEQF
TRBV27	ASSQRTGNYGYT
TRBV4-3	ASSLGTSGSGTGELF
TRBV7-2	ASSTGQLSGNTIY
TRBV29-1	SVRGGLNTGELF
TRBV6-2/TRBV6-3	ASRPRRSGPYEQY
TRBV11-2	ASSWGLAGVGYEQY
TRBV20-1	SASGTGWNTEAF
TRBV6-2/TRBV6-3	ASSPRTAQLYNEQF
TRBV7-9	ASRIRGALKLF
TRBV27	ASSLRGAVGYT
TRBV3-1	ASSQGGHHYEQY
TRBV12-3/TRBV12-4	ASSSDSHGYT
TRBV20-1	SARDPGSPPYNEQF
TRBV29-1	SVGGRAQY